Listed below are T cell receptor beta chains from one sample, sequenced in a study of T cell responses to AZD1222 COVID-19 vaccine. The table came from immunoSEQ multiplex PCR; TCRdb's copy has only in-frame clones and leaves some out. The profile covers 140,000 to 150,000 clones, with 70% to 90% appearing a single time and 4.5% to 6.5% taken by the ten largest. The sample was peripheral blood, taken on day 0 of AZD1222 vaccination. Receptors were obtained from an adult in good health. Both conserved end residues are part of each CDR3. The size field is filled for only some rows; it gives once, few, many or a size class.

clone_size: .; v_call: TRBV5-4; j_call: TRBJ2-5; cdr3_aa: CASSLYGGETQYF
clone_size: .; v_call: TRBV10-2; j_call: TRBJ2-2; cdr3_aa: CASRSGSDTGELFF
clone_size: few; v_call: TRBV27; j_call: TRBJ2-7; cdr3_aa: CASSWFGGDYEQYF
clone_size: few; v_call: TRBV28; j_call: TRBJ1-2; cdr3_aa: CASSSAMGQGTNYGYTF
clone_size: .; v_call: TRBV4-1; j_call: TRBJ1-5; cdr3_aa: CASSRDVDGNQPQHF
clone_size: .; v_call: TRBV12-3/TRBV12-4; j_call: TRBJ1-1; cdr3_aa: CASSSLENTEAFF
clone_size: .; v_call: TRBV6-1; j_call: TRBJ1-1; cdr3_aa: CASSEGLRNGAFF
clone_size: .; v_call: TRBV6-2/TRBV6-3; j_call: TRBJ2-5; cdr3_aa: CASSRRTVPQETQYF
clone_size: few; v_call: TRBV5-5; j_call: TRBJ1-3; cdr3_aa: CASSVADRKGNTIYF
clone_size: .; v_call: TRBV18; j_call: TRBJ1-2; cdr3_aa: CASSPYLAGATGGYTF
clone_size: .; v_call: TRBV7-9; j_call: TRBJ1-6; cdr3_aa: CASSLTGEAPLHF
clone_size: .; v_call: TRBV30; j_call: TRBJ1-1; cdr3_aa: CAWNWGLDSEAFF
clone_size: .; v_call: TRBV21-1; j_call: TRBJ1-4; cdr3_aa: CASRPAGGQGHEKLFF
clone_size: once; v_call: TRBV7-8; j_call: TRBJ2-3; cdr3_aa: CASSYTDTQYF
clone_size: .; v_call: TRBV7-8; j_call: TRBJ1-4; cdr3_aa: CASSQRTGRQNEKLFF
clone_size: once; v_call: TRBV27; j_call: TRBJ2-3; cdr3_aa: CASSLNSPFTDTQYF
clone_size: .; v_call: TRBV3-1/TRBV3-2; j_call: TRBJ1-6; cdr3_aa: CASSQFYGNSPLHF
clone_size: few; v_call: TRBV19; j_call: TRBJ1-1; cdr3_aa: CASSWRPGMNTEAFF
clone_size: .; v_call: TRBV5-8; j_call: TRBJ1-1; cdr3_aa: CASSLVGGAGTEAFF
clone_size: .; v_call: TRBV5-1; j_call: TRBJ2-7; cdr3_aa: CASSLSGGPEQYF
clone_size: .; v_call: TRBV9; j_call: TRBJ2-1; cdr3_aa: CASSPRVDSYNEQFF
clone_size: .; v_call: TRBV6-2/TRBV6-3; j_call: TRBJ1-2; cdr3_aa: CASSYPPGNGGNYGYTF
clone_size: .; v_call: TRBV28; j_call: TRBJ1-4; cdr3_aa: CASSLRQVKEKLFF
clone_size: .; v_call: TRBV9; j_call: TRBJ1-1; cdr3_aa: CASSVGVRPNTEAFF
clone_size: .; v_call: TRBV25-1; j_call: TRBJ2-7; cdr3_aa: CASSEYVQGPYEQYF
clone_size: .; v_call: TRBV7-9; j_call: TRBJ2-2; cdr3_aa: CASSSSAGELFF
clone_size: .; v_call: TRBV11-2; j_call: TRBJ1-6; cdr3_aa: CASSLGGQGYSPLHF
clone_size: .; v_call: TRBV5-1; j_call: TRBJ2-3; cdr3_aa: CASSPGRSSTDTQYF
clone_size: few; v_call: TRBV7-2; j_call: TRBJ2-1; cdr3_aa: CASRSTGPSYNEQFF
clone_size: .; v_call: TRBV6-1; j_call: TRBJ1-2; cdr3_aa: CASSEMQYYGYTF
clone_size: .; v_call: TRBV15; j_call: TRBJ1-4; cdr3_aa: CATSPKRGGVGEKLFF
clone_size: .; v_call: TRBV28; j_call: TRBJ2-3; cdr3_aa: CASSGSLSTDTQYF
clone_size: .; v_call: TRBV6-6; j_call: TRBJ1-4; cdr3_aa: CASSRTGNPSVLNEKLFF
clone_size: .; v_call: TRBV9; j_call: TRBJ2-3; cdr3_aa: CASSARPGGRDTQYF
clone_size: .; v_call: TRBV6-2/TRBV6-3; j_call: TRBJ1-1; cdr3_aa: CASSYSVLSTEAFF
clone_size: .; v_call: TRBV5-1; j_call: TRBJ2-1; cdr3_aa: CASSLEGSGNFEQFF
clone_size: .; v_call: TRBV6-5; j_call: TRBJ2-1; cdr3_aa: CASRPGGGAVNEQFF
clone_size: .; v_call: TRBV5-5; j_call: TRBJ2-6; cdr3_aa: CASSADIWRANVLTF
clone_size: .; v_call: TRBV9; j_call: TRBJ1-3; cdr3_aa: CASSPQTGPGNTIYF
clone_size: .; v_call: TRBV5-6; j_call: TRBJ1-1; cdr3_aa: CASSLKVSGNTEAFF
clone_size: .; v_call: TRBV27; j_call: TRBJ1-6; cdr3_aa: CASSIHRDRGPSYNSPLHF
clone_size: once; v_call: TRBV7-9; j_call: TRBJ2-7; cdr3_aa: CASSSRTDSYEQYF
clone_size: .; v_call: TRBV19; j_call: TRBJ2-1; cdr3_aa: CASIGVGAPYNEQFF
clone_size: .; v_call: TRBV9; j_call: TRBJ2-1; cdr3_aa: CASSVGDGHNEQFF
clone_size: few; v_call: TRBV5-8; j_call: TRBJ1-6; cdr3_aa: CASSIRTGGNSPLHF